This T cell receptor (beta chain) was recorded in a study of blood T cells in healthy people across ages. After removal of 5 bases from V and 9 bases from J, the junction contained 12 bases not matched to a gene. The CDR3 has 15 residues. CDR1 DFQATT and CDR2 SNEGSKA come from the germline V gene (reference sequence). Through a sample-barcoded 5' primer and a J-beta primer mix, a second PCR was run for roughly 6 to 11 cycles. A template-switch adaptor with 12 random nucleotides tagged each cDNA molecule. From the 5' RACE reads, TCRdb called clonotypes with MiXCR, one entry per CDR3 protein. The repertoire holds almost 800,000 distinct CDR3 sequences, 58% seen once, with roughly 22% in the top ten. Points from the study as a whole: Across samples, TCR beta diversity tracked strongly with naive T cell percentage.

Remarks on this clonotype: What it recognizes is unknown.

The donors, all healthy, were Caucasians living in Russia, aged roughly 6 to 100. Input material: blood. The chain has TRBV20-1 and TRBJ2-1; 11 positions agree with TRBD2. This TCR came from a man aged 25-40 years in good health. This CDR3 reads CSALPLAGVRGEQFF. For the CDR3, the DNA is TGCAGTGCTTTACCACTAGCGGGGGTCAGGGGTGAGCAGTTCTTC.